The rows below give T cell receptor beta chains drawn from one sample of a study of vaccination and CD4 T cells after COVID-19. Via MiXCR, TCRdb re-called the PCR reads, giving one row per CDR3 protein. The sample carries approximately 7,700 distinct CDR3 sequences, roughly 59% recorded once. Antigens of these TCRs are unknown. Sequenced sample: CD4+ T cells from blood, cultured in vitro. The receptors were sampled from a human donor in good health. Each CDR3 is given with its conserved first and last residue. The D gene is left open where the match is weak. Some rows mark clone size as missing; the rest say once, few, many or name a class of expanded clone.

>.|TRBV5-1|TRBJ1-1|once
TGCGCCAGCAGTACAGGGTCGGTGACTGAAGCTTTCTTT
CASSTGSVTEAFF
>.|TRBV7-9|TRBJ1-6|.
TGTGCCAGCAGCTCCGCGGGGACGGGTAATCCACCCCTCCACTTT
CASSSAGTGNPPLHF
>.|TRBV5-1|TRBJ2-2|.
TGCGCCAGCAGCTTGGCCCGGAACACCGGGGAGCTGTTTTTT
CASSLARNTGELFF
>TRBD1|TRBV7-9|TRBJ2-4|.
TGTGCCAGCAGCATACAGGGGCCAAACATTCAGTACTTC
CASSIQGPNIQYF
>.|TRBV7-2|TRBJ1-5|few
TGTGCCAGCAGCTTAGCGTGGGGAAATAATCAGCCCCAGCATTTT
CASSLAWGNNQPQHF
>TRBD1|TRBV3-1|TRBJ2-7|.
TGTGCCAGCAGCCGGACAGGGGCCCTCTACGAGCAGTACTTC
CASSRTGALYEQYF
>.|TRBV4-3|TRBJ1-2|.
TGCGCCAGCAGCCATAACAGGGCGTCCAACTATGGCTACACCTTC
CASSHNRASNYGYTF
>TRBD1|TRBV7-9|TRBJ1-3|.
TGTGCCAGCAGTTCCCAAGCGACAGGGGCCGGCTCTGGAAACACCATATATTTT
CASSSQATGAGSGNTIYF
>.|TRBV7-6|TRBJ2-2|.
TGTGTCACACGGCCGTACACCGGGGAGCTGTTTTTT
CVTRPYTGELFF
>.|TRBV19|TRBJ1-1|once
TGTGCCAGTAGTAAATTTGGGGGGAACACTGAAGCTTTCTTT
CASSKFGGNTEAFF
>.|TRBV20-1|TRBJ1-1|.
TGCAGTGCTATGGGGGATTTGAACACTGAAGCTTTCTTT
CSAMGDLNTEAFF
>TRBD1|TRBV3-1|TRBJ2-7|.
TGTGCCAGCAGTCGACAGGGGGCCAAGGGCTACGAGCAGTACTTC
CASSRQGAKGYEQYF
>TRBD1|TRBV7-2|TRBJ1-2|.
TGTGCCAGCAGTCCTCACTCGACAGGGTCAAGCTATGGCTACACCTTC
CASSPHSTGSSYGYTF
>.|TRBV12-3/TRBV12-4|TRBJ2-1|few
TGTGCCAGCACCGGGGGCAGGGAATACAATGAGCAGTTCTTC
CASTGGREYNEQFF
>.|TRBV28|TRBJ2-5|.
TGTGCCAGCAGTTTAAAAGTGGAGACCCAGTACTTC
CASSLKVETQYF
>.|TRBV5-1|TRBJ1-3|.
TGCGCCAGCAGCATGGGAAACACCATATATTTT
CASSMGNTIYF
>.|TRBV6-1|TRBJ1-2|.
TGTGCCAGCCCAGCCCTAGGACCAGGGGCGGGCTACACCTTC
CASPALGPGAGYTF
>TRBD1|TRBV6-5|TRBJ1-2|.
TGTGCCAGCAGTTACTTCGGAGGGACAGTCCCCCCAGAGGGCTACACCTTC
CASSYFGGTVPPEGYTF
>.|TRBV6-2/TRBV6-3|TRBJ2-3|.
TGTGCCAGCAGACCCTTTCGGATCATAGATACGCAGTATTTT
CASRPFRIIDTQYF
>.|TRBV30|TRBJ2-5|.
TGTGCCTGGAGTGCCGACAGTCAAGAGACCCAGTACTTC
CAWSADSQETQYF
>.|TRBV27|TRBJ1-1|once
TGTGCCAGCAGTAGCCAGGGGCTAGTGAACACTGAAGCTTTCTTT
CASSSQGLVNTEAFF
>.|TRBV6-1|TRBJ2-7|.
TGTGCCAGTCGAGGGCGGGGGACAGGAAATTACGAGCAGTACTTC
CASRGRGTGNYEQYF
>TRBD1|TRBV30|TRBJ1-2|.
TGTGCCTGGAGGCAAACAGGGGGATCAAACTATGGCTACACCTTC
CAWRQTGGSNYGYTF
>.|TRBV11-2|TRBJ2-7|.
TGTGCCAGCAGCCGAAACCGGGACTCACCCTACGAGCAGTACTTC
CASSRNRDSPYEQYF
>TRBD2|TRBV6-5|TRBJ2-3|.
TGTGCCAGCAGTTACTCCGGGACTAGCGGGAGCCGCACAGATACGCAGTATTTT
CASSYSGTSGSRTDTQYF
>.|TRBV29-1|TRBJ1-2|.
TGCAGCGTTTCTCGAGGGGACTATGGCTACACCTTC
CSVSRGDYGYTF
>TRBD1|TRBV28|TRBJ1-2|few
TGTGCCAGCAGGTTAGGGACAGGGGCTCCATATGGCTACACCTTC
CASRLGTGAPYGYTF
>.|TRBV19|TRBJ2-5|.
TGTGCCAGTACCAAAGAGGGTCAAGAGACCCAGTACTTC
CASTKEGQETQYF
>TRBD2|TRBV15|TRBJ2-1|.
TGTGCCACCAGCAGAGATGTCCCAGCGGGGGGGCGTGAGGAGCAGTTCTTC
CATSRDVPAGGREEQFF
>.|TRBV9|TRBJ2-3|.
TGTGCCAGCAGCGTAAGACAGCGCACAGATACGCAGTATTTT
CASSVRQRTDTQYF
>TRBD2|TRBV12-3/TRBV12-4|TRBJ2-3|once
TGTGCCAGCAGTTTGACTAGCGGGGACACAGATACGCAGTATTTT
CASSLTSGDTDTQYF
>.|TRBV10-3|TRBJ1-1|.
TGTGCCATCAGTGAGCTTGGGACCGCGAACACTGAAGCTTTCTTT
CAISELGTANTEAFF
>TRBD1|TRBV7-2|TRBJ1-1|.
TGTGCCAGCAGCTGGGACAGGGGTATCCCTGAAGCTTTCTTT
CASSWDRGIPEAFF
>.|TRBV7-2|TRBJ2-5|medium-sized
TGTGCCAGCAGCCCCAGTCCAGGGGGGGAGACCCAGTACTTC
CASSPSPGGETQYF
>TRBD2|TRBV30|TRBJ2-1|once
TGTGCCTGGAGTGTACGAGGCGGGAGGGCACTAAGTTGGTACAATGAGCAGTTCTTC
CAWSVRGGRALSWYNEQFF
>.|TRBV3-1|TRBJ2-7|.
TGTGCCAGCAGCCACCCCAGCGGAGCACCCTACGAGCAGTACTTC
CASSHPSGAPYEQYF
>.|TRBV27|TRBJ1-6|few
TGTGCCAGCAGAATCAGGGCAGTCCATAATTCACCCCTCCACTTT
CASRIRAVHNSPLHF